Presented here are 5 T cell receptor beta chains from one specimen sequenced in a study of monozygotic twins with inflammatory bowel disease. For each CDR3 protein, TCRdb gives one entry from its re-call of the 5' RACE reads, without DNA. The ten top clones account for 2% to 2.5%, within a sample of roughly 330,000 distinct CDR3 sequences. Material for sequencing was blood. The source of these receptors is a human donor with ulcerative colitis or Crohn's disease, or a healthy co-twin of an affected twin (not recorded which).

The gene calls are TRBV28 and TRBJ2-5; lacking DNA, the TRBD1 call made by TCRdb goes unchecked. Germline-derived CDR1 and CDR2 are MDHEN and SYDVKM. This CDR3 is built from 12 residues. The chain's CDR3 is CASRGPEETQYF. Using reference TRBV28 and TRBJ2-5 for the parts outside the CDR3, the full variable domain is DVKVTQSSRYLVKRTGEKVFLECVQDMDHENMFWYRQDPGLGLRLIYFSYDVKMKEKGDIPEGYSVSREKKERFSLILESASTNQTSMYLCASRGPEETQYFGPGTRLLVL.

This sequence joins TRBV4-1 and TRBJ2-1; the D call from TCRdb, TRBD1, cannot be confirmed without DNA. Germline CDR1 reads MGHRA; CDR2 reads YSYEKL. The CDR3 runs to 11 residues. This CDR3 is CASSYGMWRVF.

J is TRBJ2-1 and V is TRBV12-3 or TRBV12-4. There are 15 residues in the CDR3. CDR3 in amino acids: CASSTSGSSYNEQFF.

The CDR3 reads CASSAMGGSGYNEQFF. V usage is TRBV12-3 or TRBV12-4 and J usage is TRBJ2-1; TCRdb gives TRBD1 as the D gene, but with no DNA this cannot be confirmed. The CDR3 is 16 residues long.

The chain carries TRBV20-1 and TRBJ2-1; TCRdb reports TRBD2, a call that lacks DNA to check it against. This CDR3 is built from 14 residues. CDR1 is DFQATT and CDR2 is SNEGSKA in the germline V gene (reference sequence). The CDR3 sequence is CSARDGLAGNEQFF.